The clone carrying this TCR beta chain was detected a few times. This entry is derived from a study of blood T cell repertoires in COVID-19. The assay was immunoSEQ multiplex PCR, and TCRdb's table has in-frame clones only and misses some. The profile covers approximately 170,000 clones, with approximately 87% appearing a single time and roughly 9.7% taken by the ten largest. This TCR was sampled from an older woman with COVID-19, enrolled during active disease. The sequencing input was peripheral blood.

The DNA for the CDR3 is TGTGCCAGCAGTGAAGATTCCGGGACTAGTAGCGAGCAGTACTTC. It codes for CASSEDSGTSSEQYF. The rearrangement links TRBV2 to TRBJ2-7, with 8 bases that match TRBD2. The length of the CDR3 is 15 residues. In germline, CDR1 is SNHLY, CDR2 FYNNEI. V gave up 1 base and J gave up 6 bases; unmatched junction bases: 8.